A single count supports the clone carrying this T cell receptor (beta chain). The data stem from a study of blood T cells in healthy people across ages. The CDR3 sequence is 15 residues long. V was pared by 1 base and J by 5 bases, with 10 bases of the junction left unmatched. Per the germline V gene, CDR1 is GTSNPN and CDR2 is SVGIG (reference sequence). The authors ran a second PCR of about 6 to 11 cycles using a sample-barcoded 5' primer and a J-beta primer mix. A template-switch adaptor containing 12 random nucleotides labeled each cDNA molecule. MiXCR, run by TCRdb on the 5' RACE reads, gives a single entry per CDR3 protein. The sample shows around 1,700,000 distinct CDR3 sequences, about 30% of them seen only once. Donation came from healthy Caucasian individuals in Russia who were aged roughly 6 to 95. At least 6 micrograms of total RNA were extracted per sample.

The chain links TRBV30 to TRBJ1-2; 7 nucleotides agree with TRBD1. The sequence was collected from a woman between 25 and 40 years old in good health. Material for sequencing was blood. The CDR3 region is CAWSDDRVGGYGYTF. The CDR3 coding sequence is TGTGCCTGGAGTGATGACAGGGTAGGCGGTTATGGCTACACCTTC.